Here is one TCR beta chain with its context. This CDR3 has 16 amino acids. Germline values: CDR1 SEHNR, CDR2 FQNEAQ (reference sequence). V shed 3 bases, J shed 2 bases, and the junction held 7 bases outside the gene matches. Produced via immunoSEQ multiplex PCR; TCRdb's table is partial and in-frame only. The profile shows about 530,000 clones, less than 90% of them singletons. Seattle-derived patients entered the study during active infection and were followed longitudinally. These data belong to a study of blood T cell repertoires in COVID-19. Material for sequencing was peripheral blood. This chain joins TRBV7-9 and TRBJ2-3; 8 bases align to TRBD2. This receptor was obtained from a woman between 50 and 59 years old with COVID-19, enrolled during active disease. For the CDR3, the DNA is TGTGCCAGCAGCTTTCCTCGAGCGGGGGACACAGATACGCAGTATTTT. Translated: CASSFPRAGDTDTQYF.